This T cell receptor beta chain is drawn from a study of vaccination and CD4 T cells after COVID-19. Turning to the study itself: The study drew post-COVID samples a median approximately 100 days after diagnosis (range 35 to 161). Cells were stimulated with overlapping spike peptide pools from SARS-CoV-2, HCoV-NL63, HCoV-OC43 and HCoV-229E.

Treatment indicated: 10-day PBMC culture with coronavirus spike peptide pools or control peptides (ViraFEST assay). Ahead of the COVID-19 pandemic (2011-2018), the CD4+ T cells of the unexposed donor were collected. T cells were expanded with peptide pools, and expanded clonotypes were identified by TCR sequencing. SARS-CoV-2 S/N and four cold-coronavirus spikes were used to probe unexposed-donor CD4+ T cells, cells permitting. The Oncomine TCR Beta short-read assay sequenced DNA from cultured CD4+ T cells. Each CDR3 protein is one row after TCRdb ran MiXCR on the PCR reads. The sample lists about 8,200 distinct CDR3 sequences, over 45% seen once, with around 15% in the top ten. This clonotype was observed a handful of times. Its antigen is not identified. V was clipped by 5 bases and J by 1 base, with 11 bases between them. This CDR3 comprises 14 residues. From germline, CDR1 is SGHAT and CDR2 FQNNGV.

The J gene is TRBJ1-2, the V gene TRBV11-2; maybe TRBD1 (5 bases). This receptor was taken from a human donor in good health. The sample was CD4+ T cells from blood, cultured in vitro. CDR3 DNA sequence: TGTGCCAGCAGCCAAGGAGGGGTTAACTATGGCTACACCTTC. It specifies CASSQGGVNYGYTF.